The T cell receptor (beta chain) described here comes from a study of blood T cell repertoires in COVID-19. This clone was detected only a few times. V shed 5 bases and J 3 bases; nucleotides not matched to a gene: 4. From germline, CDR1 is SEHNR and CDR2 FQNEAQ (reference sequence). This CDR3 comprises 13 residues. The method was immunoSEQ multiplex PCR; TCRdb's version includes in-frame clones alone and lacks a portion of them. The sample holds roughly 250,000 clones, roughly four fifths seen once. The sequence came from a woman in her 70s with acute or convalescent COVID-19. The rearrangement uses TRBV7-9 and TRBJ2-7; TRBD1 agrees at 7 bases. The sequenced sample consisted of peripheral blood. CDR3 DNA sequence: TGTGCCAGCAGCCCCGGACAGGACTACGAGCAGTACTTC. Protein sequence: CASSPGQDYEQYF.